This TCR beta chain was documented in a study of spatial heterogeneity in lung cancer. CDR1 and CDR2 (germline): MNHEY, SVGEGT. The CDR3 is 10 residues long. V lost 6 bases and J 13 bases, leaving 12 bases between the germline ends. Specified time point: sample taken at primary tumor resection. Donation came from around 72 patients with untreated early-stage non-small cell lung cancer. Whole RNA was taken from tumor, nontumor lung or frozen PBMC; it was then sequenced unsorted. Concerning this clonotype itself: Its antigen is as yet unknown.

The study, taken as a whole, reports: Ubiquitous expanded tumor TCRs were seen in blood more at resection than at follow-up.

A unique molecular identifier was carried by every single TCR cDNA molecule. TCRdb used MiXCR to reprocess the 5' RACE reads, holding one entry per CDR3 protein. The repertoire holds around 41,000 distinct CDR3 sequences, over 6.5% seen once, with roughly 45% in the top ten. The receptor was derived from a female donor with early-stage non-small cell lung cancer. The chain couples TRBV6-2 or TRBV6-3 to TRBJ1-2; possibly TRBD1 for D (5 bases). The input for sequencing was PBMCs, taken at surgery. The CDR3, as DNA: TGTGCCAGCAGGGGCGGGACTCCCACCTTC. As protein: CASRGGTPTF.